The TCR beta chain under discussion was sequenced for a study of T-cell memory formation after mild COVID-19 (dated by TCRdb to the early 2020s). Some background on the complete study: TCR sequence clusters from the two donors were found to be largely donor specific. In a couple of donors, T-cell clones that expanded and contracted after mild COVID-19 were followed by sequencing TCRalpha and TCRbeta repertoires longitudinally. The cohort comprised two young, previously healthy adult volunteers, one female and one male. What the authors observed across the whole study: From day 15 to 85, contracting clones showed balanced CD4/CD8 phenotypes, whereas a second wave of clones that expanded from day 15 to 37 leaned towards CD4+. Some responding clones were detected in pre-infection memory, which suggested that pre-existing cross-reactive memory T cells had joined the SARS-CoV-2 response. Contracting CD4+ clones were found mainly in CM and EM memory subsets, while CD8+ clones were enriched in EMRA. SARS-CoV-2 specificity of the second-wave clones peaking on day 37 was not confirmed. The study covered only a couple of mild cases, and larger cohorts including severe cases with pre-infection samples were considered necessary.

The CDR3 covers 15 residues, taking in both the cysteine and the phenylalanine. Left in the record is the CDR3 DNA by itself, 45 bases read in frame from the first base. From the germline V gene, CDR1 is SGHRS and CDR2 is YFSETQ. V loses 7 bases at its end and J loses 4 bases; junction bases beyond the gene matches: 9. These reads were obtained on an Illumina NovaSeq 6000. Using 5'RACE with constant-segment primers, TCRalpha and TCRbeta cDNA libraries were constructed, with sample barcodes and unique molecular identifiers added in the process. RNA was extracted from every sample with Trizol reagent. Libraries were amplified in two PCR steps, with a second sample barcode and Illumina TruSeq adapters added in the second step. Sequencing of the libraries was done on an Illumina NovaSeq, producing 2 x 150 bp paired-end reads. Per the original workflow: The reads were demultiplexed and collapsed into UMI-guided consensus sequences using migec v1.2.7. With mixcr v2.1.11, UMI consensuses were aligned to TRA and TRB V and J templates and assembled into clonotypes. Expanded or contracted clonotypes were those called significant by both edgeR and NoisET, with noise models trained on biological replicates. For edgeR calls, a false discovery rate-adjusted p below 0.01 and a log2 fold-change threshold of 1 were applied. PCA with hierarchical clustering of max-normalized trajectories of the 1000 most abundant clonotypes was used as exploratory dynamics analysis. Separately sequenced CD4+ and CD8+ repertoires were used to assign the CD4 or CD8 phenotype of responding clones. TCRdb itself trimmed the public reads at Q25 with fastp, ran MiXCR and retained productive beta chains. Here each entry gathers all rows of one CDR3 protein and keeps the most common genes and DNA. What appears here as the V and J calls and clone size reflects TCRdb's work, not the paper's. The sample profile shows 250,000 to 350,000 distinct CDR3 sequences; about a sixth of them were found once. Of the sample, roughly 23% is held by the ten largest clones.

PBMCs were isolated by Ficoll-Paque density gradient centrifugation. For this clonotype: Its antigen is unknown. Base qualities were left out, and no much larger clone turns up one base away.

This TCR was recovered from a man between 18 and 29 years old who had mild COVID-19 (a few samples of this study predate the infection). The sample titles of this study are shuffled in the database, so cell type and time point are left out; the donor was told from shared clones. The rearrangement joined TRBV5-1 to TRBJ2-1, with 9 bases in between that match TRBD2. Sequencing was performed on PBMCs or a T cell subset sorted from them (not recorded which). The nucleotide sequence reads TGCGCCAGCTCTCGGCTAGCGGGGTTTTACAATGAGCAGTTCTTC. It specifies CASSRLAGFYNEQFF.